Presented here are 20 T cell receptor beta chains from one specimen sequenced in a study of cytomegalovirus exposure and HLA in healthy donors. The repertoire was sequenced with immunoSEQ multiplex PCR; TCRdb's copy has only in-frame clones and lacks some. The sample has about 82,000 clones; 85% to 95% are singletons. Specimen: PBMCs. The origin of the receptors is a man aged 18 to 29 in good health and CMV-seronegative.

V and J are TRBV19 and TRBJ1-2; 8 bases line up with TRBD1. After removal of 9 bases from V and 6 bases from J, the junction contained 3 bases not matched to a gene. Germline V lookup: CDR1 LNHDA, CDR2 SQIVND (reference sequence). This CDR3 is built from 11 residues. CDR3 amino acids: CASRTGNGYTF. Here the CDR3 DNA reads TGTGCCAGCCGGACAGGGAATGGCTACACCTTC.

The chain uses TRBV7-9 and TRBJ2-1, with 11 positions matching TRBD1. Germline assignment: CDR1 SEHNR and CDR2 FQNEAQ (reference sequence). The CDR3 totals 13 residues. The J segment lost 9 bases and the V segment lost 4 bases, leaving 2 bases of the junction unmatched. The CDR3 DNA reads TGTGCCAGCAGCTGGGACAGGGGGACTGAGCAGTTCTTC. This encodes CASSWDRGTEQFF.

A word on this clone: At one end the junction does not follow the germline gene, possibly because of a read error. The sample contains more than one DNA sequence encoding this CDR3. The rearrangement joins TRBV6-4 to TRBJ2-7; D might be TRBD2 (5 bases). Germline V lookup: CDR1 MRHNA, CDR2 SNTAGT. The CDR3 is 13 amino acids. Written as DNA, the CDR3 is TGCGCCAGTTCAGCGGAGAGCTCCTACGAGCAGTACTTC. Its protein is CASSAESSYEQYF.

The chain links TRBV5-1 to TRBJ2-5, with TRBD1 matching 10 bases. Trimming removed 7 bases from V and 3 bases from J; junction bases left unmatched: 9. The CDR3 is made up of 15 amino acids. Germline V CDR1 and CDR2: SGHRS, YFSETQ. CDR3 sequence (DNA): TGCGCCAGCGACCCCTCCGGGACAGGGGAAGAGACCCAGTACTTC. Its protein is CASDPSGTGEETQYF. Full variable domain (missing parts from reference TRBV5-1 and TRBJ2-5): KAGVTQTPRYLIKTRGQQVTLSCSPISGHRSVSWYQQTPGQGLQFLFEYFSETQRNKGNFPGRFSGRQFSNSRSEMNVSTLELGDSALYLCASDPSGTGEETQYFGPGTRLLVL.

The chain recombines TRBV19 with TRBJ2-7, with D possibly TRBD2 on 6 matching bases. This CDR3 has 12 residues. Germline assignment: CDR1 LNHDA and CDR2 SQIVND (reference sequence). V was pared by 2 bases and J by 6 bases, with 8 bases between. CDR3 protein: CASSIRRGEQYF. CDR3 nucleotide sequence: TGTGCCAGTAGTATACGGAGGGGCGAGCAGTACTTC.

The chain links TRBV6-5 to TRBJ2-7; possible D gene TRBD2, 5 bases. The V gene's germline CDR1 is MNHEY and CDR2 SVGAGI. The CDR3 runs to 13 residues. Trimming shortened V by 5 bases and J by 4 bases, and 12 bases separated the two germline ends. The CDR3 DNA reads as TGTGCCAGCAGTGGTCGGAGGTGGTACGAGCAGTACTTC. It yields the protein CASSGRRWYEQYF.

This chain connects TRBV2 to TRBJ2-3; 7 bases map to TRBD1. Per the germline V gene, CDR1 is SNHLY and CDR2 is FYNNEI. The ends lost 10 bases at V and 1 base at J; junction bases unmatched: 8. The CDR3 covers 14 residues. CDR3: CAIRQGWGTDTQYF. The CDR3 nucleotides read TGTGCCATTAGACAGGGTTGGGGCACAGATACGCAGTATTTT.

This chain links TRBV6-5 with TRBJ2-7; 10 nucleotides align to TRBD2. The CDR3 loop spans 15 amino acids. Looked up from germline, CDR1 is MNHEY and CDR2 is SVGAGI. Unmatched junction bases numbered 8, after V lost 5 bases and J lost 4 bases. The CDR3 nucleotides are TGTGCCAGCAGTCGTGCTAGCGGGAGTTCGTACGAGCAGTACTTC. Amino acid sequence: CASSRASGSSYEQYF.

The CDR3 sequence: CASSSPTGTVSYEQYF. The DNA for the CDR3 is TGTGCCAGCAGTTCTCCTACAGGGACGGTAAGCTACGAGCAGTACTTC. The chain joins TRBV2 to TRBJ2-7, with TRBD1 as a possible D gene (6 bases). This CDR3 comprises 16 residues. Germline V gene data show CDR1 as SNHLY and CDR2 as FYNNEI. The germline V and J ends were trimmed by 5 bases and 3 bases, with 20 bases remaining between them.

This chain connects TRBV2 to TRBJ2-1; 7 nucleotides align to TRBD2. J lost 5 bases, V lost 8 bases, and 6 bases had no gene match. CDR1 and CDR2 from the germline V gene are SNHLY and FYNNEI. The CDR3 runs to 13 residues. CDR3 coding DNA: TGTGCCAGCGCCGGGGACTACCACAATGAGCAGTTCTTC. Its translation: CASAGDYHNEQFF. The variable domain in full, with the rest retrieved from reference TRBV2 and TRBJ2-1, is EPEVTQTPSHQVTQMGQEVILRCVPISNHLYFYWYRQILGQKVEFLVSFYNNEISEKSEIFDDQFSVERPDGSNFTLKIRSTKLEDSAMYFCASAGDYHNEQFFGPGTRLTVL.

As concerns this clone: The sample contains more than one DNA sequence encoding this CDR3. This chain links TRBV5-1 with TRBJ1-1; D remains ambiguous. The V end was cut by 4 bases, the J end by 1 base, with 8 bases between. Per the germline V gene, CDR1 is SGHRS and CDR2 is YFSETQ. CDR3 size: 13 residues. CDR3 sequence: CASSLRQNTEAFF. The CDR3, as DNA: TGCGCCAGCAGCCTGCGACAGAACACTGAAGCTTTCTTT.

CDR3 nucleotides: TGCGCCAGCAGCTTGAGGGGCAGGGTGGAGACCCAGTACTTC. Translated: CASSLRGRVETQYF. V and J are TRBV5-1 and TRBJ2-5; D is possibly TRBD1 (5 bases). Germline V lookup: CDR1 SGHRS, CDR2 YFSETQ. The V gene lost 1 base and the J gene lost 5 bases, with 12 bases spanning the gap. There are 14 residues in the CDR3.

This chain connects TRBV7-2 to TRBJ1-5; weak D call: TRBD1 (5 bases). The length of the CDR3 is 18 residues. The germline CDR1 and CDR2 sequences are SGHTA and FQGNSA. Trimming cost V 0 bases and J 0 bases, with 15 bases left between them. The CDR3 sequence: CASSLAIAGLTSNQPQHF. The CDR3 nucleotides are TGTGCCAGCAGCTTAGCGATAGCGGGACTGACTAGCAATCAGCCCCAGCATTTT.

DNA for the CDR3: TGTGCCAGCAGCTTGGAAGTTATGGTTCAAAGCGGCTACACCTTC. This codes for CASSLEVMVQSGYTF. This rearrangement joins TRBV5-4 to TRBJ1-2; no definite D call. CDR1 and CDR2 (germline): SGHNT, YYREEE (reference sequence). The V gene lost 0 bases and the J gene lost 8 bases, with 17 bases spanning the gap. This CDR3 is 15 amino acids long. The whole variable domain, filled in from reference TRBV5-4 and TRBJ1-2, reads ETGVTQSPTHLIKTRGQQVTLRCSSQSGHNTVSWYQQALGQGPQFIFQYYREEENGRGNFPPRFSGLQFPNYSSELNVNALELDDSALYLCASSLEVMVQSGYTFGSGTRLTVV.

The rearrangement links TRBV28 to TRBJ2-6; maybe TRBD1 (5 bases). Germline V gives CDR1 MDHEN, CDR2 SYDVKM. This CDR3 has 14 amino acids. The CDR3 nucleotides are TGTGGGTCGATGACAGCCTCTGGGGCCAACGTCCTGACTTTC. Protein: CGSMTASGANVLTF.

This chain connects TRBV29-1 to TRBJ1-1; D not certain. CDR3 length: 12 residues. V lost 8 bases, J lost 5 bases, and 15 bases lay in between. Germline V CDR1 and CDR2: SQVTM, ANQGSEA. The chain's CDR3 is CSFGLSGTEAFF. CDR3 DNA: TGCAGCTTCGGACTCTCGGGGACTGAAGCTTTCTTT. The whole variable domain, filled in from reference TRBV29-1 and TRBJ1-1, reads SAVISQKPSRDICQRGTSLTIQCQVDSQVTMMFWYRQQPGQSLTLIATANQGSEATYESGFVIDKFPISRPNLTFSTLTVSNMSPEDSSIYLCSFGLSGTEAFFGQGTRLTVV.

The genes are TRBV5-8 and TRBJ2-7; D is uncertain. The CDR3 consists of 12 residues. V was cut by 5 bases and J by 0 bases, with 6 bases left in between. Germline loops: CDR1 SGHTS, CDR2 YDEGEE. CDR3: CASSDSSYEQYF. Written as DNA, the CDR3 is TGTGCCAGCAGTGATAGCTCCTACGAGCAGTACTTC.

This chain's CDR3 is CASSLSLGADTQYF. In DNA, the CDR3 is TGTGCCAGCAGCTTAAGCCTCGGGGCAGATACGCAGTATTTT. The chain couples TRBV5-6 to TRBJ2-3; possible D gene TRBD2, 5 bases. V lost 2 bases, J lost 4 bases, and 11 bases lay in between. Looked up from germline, CDR1 is SGHDT and CDR2 is YYEEEE. The CDR3 length is 14 residues.

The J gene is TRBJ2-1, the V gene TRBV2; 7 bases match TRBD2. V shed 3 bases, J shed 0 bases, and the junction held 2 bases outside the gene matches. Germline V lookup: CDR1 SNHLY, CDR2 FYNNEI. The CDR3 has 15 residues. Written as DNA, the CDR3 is TGTGCCAGCAGTGATAGGACTAGCTCCTACAATGAGCAGTTCTTC. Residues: CASSDRTSSYNEQFF.

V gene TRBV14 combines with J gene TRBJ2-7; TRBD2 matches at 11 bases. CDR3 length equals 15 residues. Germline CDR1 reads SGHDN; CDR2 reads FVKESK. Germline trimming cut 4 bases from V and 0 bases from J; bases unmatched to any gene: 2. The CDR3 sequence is CASSLLAGVSYEQYF. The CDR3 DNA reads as TGTGCCAGCAGCCTACTAGCGGGAGTCTCCTACGAGCAGTACTTC.